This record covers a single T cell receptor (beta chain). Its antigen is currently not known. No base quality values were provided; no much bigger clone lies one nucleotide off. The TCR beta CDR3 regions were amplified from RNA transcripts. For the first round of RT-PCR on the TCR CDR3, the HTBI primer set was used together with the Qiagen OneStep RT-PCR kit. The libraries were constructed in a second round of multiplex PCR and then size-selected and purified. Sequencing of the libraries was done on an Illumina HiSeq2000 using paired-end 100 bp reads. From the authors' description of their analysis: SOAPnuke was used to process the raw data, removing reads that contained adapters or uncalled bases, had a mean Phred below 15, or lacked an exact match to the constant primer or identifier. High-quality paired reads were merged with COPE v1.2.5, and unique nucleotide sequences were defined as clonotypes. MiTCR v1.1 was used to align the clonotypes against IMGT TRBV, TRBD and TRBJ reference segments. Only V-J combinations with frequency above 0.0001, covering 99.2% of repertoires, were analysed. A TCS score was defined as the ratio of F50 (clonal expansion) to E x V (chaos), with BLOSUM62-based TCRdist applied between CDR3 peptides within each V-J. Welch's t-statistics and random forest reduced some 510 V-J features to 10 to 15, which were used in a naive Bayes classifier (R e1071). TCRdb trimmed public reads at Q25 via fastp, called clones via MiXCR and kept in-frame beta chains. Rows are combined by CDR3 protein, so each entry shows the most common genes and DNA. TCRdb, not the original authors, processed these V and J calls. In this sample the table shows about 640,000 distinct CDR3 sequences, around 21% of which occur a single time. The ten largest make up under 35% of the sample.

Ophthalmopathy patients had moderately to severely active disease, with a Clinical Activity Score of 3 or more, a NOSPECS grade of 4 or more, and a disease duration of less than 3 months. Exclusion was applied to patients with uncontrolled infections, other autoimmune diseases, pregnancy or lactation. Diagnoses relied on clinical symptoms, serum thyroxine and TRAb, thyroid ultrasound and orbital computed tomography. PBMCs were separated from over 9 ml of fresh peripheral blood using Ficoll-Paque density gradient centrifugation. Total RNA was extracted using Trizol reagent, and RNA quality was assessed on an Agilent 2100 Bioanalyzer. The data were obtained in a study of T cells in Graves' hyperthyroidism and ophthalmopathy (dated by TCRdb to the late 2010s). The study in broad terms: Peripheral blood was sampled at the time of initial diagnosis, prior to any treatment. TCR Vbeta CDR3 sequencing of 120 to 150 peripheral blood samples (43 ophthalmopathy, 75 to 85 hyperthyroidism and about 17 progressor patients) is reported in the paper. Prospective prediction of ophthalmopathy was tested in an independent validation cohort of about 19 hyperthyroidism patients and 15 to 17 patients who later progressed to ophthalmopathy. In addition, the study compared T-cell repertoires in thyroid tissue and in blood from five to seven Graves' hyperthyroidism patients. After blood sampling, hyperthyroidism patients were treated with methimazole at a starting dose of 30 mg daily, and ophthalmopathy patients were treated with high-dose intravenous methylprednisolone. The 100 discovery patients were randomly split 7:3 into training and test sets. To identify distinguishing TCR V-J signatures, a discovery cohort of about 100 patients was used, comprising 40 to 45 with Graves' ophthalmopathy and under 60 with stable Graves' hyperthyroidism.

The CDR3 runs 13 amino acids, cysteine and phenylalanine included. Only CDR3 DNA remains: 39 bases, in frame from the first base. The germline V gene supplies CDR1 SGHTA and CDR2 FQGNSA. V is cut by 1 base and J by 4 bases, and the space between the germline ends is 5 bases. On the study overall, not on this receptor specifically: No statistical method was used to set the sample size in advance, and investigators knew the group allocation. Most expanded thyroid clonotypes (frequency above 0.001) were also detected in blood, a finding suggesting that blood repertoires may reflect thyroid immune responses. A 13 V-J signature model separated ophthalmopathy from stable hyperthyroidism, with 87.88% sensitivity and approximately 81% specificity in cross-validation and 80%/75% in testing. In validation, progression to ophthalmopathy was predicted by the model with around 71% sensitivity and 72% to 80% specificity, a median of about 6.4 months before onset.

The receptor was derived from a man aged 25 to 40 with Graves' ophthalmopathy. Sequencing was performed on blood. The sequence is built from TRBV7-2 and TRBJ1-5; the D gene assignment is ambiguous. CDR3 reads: CASSLVWNQPQHF. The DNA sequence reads TGTGCCAGCAGCTTAGTATGGAATCAGCCCCAGCATTTT.